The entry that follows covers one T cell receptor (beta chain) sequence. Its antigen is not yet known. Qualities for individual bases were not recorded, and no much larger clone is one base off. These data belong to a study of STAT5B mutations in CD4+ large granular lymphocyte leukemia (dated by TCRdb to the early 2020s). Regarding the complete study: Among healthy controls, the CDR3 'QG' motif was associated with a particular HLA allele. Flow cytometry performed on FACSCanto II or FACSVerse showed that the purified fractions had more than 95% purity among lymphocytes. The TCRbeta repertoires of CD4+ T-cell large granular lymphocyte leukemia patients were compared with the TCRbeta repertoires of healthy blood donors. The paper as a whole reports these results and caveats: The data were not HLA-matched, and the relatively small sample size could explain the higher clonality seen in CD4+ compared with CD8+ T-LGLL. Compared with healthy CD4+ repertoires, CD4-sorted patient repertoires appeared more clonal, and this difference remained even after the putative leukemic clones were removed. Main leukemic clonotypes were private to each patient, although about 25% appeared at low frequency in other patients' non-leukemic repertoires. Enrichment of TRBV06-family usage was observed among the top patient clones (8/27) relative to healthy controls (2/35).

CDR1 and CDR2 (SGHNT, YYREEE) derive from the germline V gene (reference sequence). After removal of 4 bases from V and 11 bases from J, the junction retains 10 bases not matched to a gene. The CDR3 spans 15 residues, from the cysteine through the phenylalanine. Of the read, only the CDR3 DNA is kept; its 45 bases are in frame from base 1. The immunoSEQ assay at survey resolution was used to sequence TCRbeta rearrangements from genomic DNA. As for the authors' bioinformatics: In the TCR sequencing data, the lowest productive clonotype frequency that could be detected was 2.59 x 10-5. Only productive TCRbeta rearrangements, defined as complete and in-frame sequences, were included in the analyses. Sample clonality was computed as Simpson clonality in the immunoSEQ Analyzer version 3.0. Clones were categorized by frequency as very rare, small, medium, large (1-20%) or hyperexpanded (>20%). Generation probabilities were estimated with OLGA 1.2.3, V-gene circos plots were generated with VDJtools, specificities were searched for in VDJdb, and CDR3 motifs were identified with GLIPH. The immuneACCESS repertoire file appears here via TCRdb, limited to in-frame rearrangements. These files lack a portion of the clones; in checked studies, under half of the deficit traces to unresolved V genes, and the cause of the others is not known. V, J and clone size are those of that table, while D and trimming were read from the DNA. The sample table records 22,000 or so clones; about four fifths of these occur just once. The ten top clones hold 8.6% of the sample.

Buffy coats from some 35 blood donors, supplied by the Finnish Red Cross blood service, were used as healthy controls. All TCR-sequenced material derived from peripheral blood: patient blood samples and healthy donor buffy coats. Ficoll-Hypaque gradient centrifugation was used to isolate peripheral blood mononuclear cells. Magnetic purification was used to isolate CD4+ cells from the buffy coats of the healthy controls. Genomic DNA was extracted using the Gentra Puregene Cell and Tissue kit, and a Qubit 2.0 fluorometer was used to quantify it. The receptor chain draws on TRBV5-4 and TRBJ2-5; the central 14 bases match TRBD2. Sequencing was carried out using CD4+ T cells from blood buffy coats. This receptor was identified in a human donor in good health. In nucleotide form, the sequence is TGTGCCAGCAGCCCGGGGACTAGCGGGGGTCCAGCGCAGTACTTC. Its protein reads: CASSPGTSGGPAQYF.